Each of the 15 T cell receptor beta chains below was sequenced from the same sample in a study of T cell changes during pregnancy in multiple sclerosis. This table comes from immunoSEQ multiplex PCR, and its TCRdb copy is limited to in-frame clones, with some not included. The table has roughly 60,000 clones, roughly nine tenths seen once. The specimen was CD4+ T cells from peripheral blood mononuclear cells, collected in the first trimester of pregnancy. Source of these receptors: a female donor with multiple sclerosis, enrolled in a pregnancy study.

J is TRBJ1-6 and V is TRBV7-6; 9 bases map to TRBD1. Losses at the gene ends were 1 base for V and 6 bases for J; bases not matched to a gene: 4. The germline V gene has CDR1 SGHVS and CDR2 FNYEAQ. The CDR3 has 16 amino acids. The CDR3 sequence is CASSLGTGVGNSPLHF. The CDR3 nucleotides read TGTGCCAGCAGCTTAGGGACAGGGGTTGGTAATTCACCCCTCCACTTT.

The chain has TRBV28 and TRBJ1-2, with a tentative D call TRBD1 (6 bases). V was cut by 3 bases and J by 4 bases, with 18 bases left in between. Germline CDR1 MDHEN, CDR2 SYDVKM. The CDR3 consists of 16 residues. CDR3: CASSLSGGRPAYGYTF. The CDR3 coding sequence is TGTGCCAGCAGTTTGTCCGGGGGGCGTCCGGCCTATGGCTACACCTTC.

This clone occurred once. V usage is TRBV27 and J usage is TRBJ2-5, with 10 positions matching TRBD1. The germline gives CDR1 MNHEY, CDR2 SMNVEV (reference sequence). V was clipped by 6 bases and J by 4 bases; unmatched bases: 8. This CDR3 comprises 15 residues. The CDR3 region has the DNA TGTGCCAGCAGGACCCTTGGACAGGGGGGAGAGACCCAGTACTTC. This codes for CASRTLGQGGETQYF.

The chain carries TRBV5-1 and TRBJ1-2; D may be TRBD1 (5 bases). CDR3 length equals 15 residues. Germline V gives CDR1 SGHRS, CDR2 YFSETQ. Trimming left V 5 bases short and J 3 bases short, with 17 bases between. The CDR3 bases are TGCGCCAGCAGGTCCCGCGGGGGTTTTGACTATGGCTACACCTTC. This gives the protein CASRSRGGFDYGYTF.

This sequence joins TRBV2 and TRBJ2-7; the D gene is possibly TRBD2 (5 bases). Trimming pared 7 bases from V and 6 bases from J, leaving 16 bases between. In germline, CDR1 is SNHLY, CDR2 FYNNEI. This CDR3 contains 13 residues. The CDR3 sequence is CASKDYLTSEQYF. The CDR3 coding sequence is TGTGCCAGCAAAGACTACCTTACGAGCGAGCAGTACTTC.

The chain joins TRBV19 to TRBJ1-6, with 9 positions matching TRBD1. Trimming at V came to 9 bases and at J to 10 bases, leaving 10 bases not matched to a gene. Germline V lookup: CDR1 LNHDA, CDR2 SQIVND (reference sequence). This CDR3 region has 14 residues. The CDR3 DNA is TGTGCCAGCTCTTACGGGACAGGGACGTCACCCCTCCACTTT. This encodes CASSYGTGTSPLHF.

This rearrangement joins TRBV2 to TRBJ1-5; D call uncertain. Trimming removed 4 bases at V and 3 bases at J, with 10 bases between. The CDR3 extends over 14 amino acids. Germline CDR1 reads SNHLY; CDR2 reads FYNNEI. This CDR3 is CASSGGHLNQPQHF. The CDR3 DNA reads TGTGCCAGCAGTGGAGGGCACCTCAATCAGCCCCAGCATTTT. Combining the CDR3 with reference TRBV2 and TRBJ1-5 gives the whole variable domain EPEVTQTPSHQVTQMGQEVILRCVPISNHLYFYWYRQILGQKVEFLVSFYNNEISEKSEIFDDQFSVERPDGSNFTLKIRSTKLEDSAMYFCASSGGHLNQPQHFGDGTRLSIL.

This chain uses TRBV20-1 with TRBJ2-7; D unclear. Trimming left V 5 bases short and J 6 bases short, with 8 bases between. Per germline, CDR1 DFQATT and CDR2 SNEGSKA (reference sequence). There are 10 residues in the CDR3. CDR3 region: CSAPRPEQYF. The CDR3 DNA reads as TGCAGTGCTCCTAGACCCGAGCAGTACTTC.

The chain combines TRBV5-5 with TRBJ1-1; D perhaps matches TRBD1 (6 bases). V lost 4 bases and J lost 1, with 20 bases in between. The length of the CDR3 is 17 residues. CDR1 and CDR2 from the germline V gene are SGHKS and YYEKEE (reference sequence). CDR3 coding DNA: TGTGCCAGCAGCCCCACAGGGTTACCCCCGACGAACACTGAAGCTTTCTTT. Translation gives CASSPTGLPPTNTEAFF. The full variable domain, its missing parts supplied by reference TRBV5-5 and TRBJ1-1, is DAGVTQSPTHLIKTRGQQVTLRCSPISGHKSVSWYQQVLGQGPQFIFQYYEKEERGRGNFPDRFSARQFPNYSSELNVNALLLGDSALYLCASSPTGLPPTNTEAFFGQGTRLTVV.

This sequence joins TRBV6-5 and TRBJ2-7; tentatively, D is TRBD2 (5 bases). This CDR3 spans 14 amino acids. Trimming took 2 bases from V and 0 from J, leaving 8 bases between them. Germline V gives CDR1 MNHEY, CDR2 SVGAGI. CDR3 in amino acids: CASSYRGTSYEQYF. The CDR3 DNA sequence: TGTGCCAGCAGTTACCGGGGAACCTCCTACGAGCAGTACTTC.

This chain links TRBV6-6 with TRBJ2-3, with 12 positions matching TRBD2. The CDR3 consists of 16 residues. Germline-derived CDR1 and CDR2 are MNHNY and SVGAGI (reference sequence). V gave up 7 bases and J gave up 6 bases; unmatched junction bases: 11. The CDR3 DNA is TGTGCCAGCAAATCCGGACTAGCGGGGCCCCTGGATACGCAGTATTTT. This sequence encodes CASKSGLAGPLDTQYF.

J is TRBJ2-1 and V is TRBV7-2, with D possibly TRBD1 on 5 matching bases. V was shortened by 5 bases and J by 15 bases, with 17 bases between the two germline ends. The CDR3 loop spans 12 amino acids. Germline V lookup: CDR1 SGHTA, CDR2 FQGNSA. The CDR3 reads CASSIRQPHTFF. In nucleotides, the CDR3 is TGTGCCAGCAGCATTCGACAGCCTCATACGTTCTTC.

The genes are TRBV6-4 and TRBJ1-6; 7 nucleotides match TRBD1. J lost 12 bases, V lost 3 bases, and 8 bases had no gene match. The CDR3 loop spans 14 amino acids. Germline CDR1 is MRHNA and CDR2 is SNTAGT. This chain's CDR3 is CASSEVGTAEPLHF. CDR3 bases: TGTGCCAGCAGTGAAGTCGGGACAGCCGAACCCCTCCACTTT.

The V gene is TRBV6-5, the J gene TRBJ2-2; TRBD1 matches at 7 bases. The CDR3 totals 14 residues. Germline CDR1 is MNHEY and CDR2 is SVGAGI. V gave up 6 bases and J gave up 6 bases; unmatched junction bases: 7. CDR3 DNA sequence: TGTGCCAGCAGATATAACAGGGGTCCCGGGGAGCTGTTTTTT. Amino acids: CASRYNRGPGELFF.

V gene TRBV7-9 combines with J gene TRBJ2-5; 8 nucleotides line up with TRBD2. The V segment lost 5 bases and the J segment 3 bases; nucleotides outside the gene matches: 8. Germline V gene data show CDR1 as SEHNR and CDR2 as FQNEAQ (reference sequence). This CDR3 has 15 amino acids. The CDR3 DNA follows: TGTGCCAGCAGCACCACTAGCGGACCCGAAGAGACCCAGTACTTC. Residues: CASSTTSGPEETQYF.